This is a list of T cell receptor beta chains from one sample in a study of early T cells in non-severe SARS-CoV-2 infection. In TCRdb, the 5' RACE reads were re-called with MiXCR into one record per CDR3 protein. This sample has fewer than 35,000 distinct CDR3 sequences; approximately 5.4% occur once, and the top ten carry almost 6.5%. The sequenced sample consisted of whole blood. These receptors were obtained from an adult who was a healthcare worker with PCR-confirmed SARS-CoV-2 infection or an uninfected control (not recorded which). Both conserved end residues are part of each CDR3. Fields, in order: clone size, V gene, D gene, J gene, CDR3 DNA, CDR3 protein. A D gene is named only where the DNA matches it firmly. For some rows the clone size is stated as once, few or many, or as a class when expanded; others skip it.

.,TRBV7-3,.,TRBJ2-1,TGTGCCAGCAGTTCAGGGACCGGGCGAGTTGAGCAGTTCTTC,CASSSGTGRVEQFF
.,TRBV9,TRBD2,TRBJ2-1,TGTGCCAGCAGCGCCGGACTAGCGGGTGAAGGGCAGTTCTTC,CASSAGLAGEGQFF
many,TRBV5-1,TRBD1,TRBJ2-4,TGCGCCAGCAGCCTAGATGGACAGGCTGTGAACATTCAGTACTTC,CASSLDGQAVNIQYF
.,TRBV5-6,TRBD1,TRBJ2-3,TGTGCCAGCAGCGGGGACAGGGGAGATACGCAGTATTTT,CASSGDRGDTQYF
many,TRBV5-4,.,TRBJ2-4,TGTGCCAGCAGCCCGTCCCCGGCCAAAAACATTCAGTACTTC,CASSPSPAKNIQYF
many,TRBV7-6,.,TRBJ2-1,TGTGCCAGCAGCTTAGAGTCGGGAGTGGACAATGAGCAGTTCTTC,CASSLESGVDNEQFF
many,TRBV2,TRBD1,TRBJ1-1,TGTGCCGGGGACCCGTCAGGGGGCGGCACTGAAGCTTTCTTT,CAGDPSGGGTEAFF
many,TRBV5-1,TRBD1,TRBJ1-2,TGCGCCAGCAGCTCCGGGACAGGGGGTTCCTATAACTATGGCTACACCTTC,CASSSGTGGSYNYGYTF
many,TRBV28,TRBD1,TRBJ2-3,TGTGCCAGCAGCGCACAGGGGGGTACGCAGTATTTT,CASSAQGGTQYF
.,TRBV7-6,.,TRBJ2-2,TGTGCCAGCAGCTCCTTATCCGGAACCGGGGAGCTGTTTTTT,CASSSLSGTGELFF
few,TRBV7-2,.,TRBJ2-5,TGTGCCAGCAGCTTAGACAGGGCCCAAGAGACCCAGTACTTC,CASSLDRAQETQYF
many,TRBV30,TRBD2,TRBJ2-1,TGTGCCTGGAGTGTAGGGACTAGCGTCCGAAATGAGCAGTTCTTC,CAWSVGTSVRNEQFF
.,TRBV24-1,.,TRBJ1-1,TGTGCCACCAGTGTCGGCATGAACACTGAAGCTTTCTTT,CATSVGMNTEAFF
many,TRBV9,.,TRBJ2-1,TGTGCCAGCAGCGTAGCCCACGGGAGAAGGAATGAGCAGTTCTTC,CASSVAHGRRNEQFF
.,TRBV20-1,.,TRBJ2-7,TGCAGTGCTAGAGACGCGGTTCGGCTATACGAGCAGTACTTC,CSARDAVRLYEQYF
few,TRBV3-1,.,TRBJ2-7,TGTGCCAGCAGCCAGAACTCTCTAGCGGAAGGGGGCGTTTACTACGAGCAGTACTTC,CASSQNSLAEGGVYYEQYF
.,TRBV12-3/TRBV12-4,.,TRBJ1-3,TGTGCCAGCAGTTTAGGGGCCACTGGAAACACCATATATTTT,CASSLGATGNTIYF
many,TRBV19,TRBD2,TRBJ2-2,TGTGCCAGTAGTATCTCGCCTAGCGGGAGTGTCGGGGAGCTGTTTTTT,CASSISPSGSVGELFF
.,TRBV10-3,.,TRBJ2-5,TGTGCCATCAATGTGCGGGCAGGAGAGACCCAGTACTTC,CAINVRAGETQYF
many,TRBV11-2,.,TRBJ2-7,TGTGCCAGCAGCCCGCCGGTAGGAGGACTTTCGGGCGAGCAGTACTTC,CASSPPVGGLSGEQYF
few,TRBV2,.,TRBJ2-4,TGTGCCAGCAGTGAGTGGCACACCCCCCCCGCCAAAAACATTCAGTACTTC,CASSEWHTPPAKNIQYF
many,TRBV9,.,TRBJ1-2,TGTGCCAGCAGCGCCACTTCGACAGGCCTCCGAGGCTACACCTTC,CASSATSTGLRGYTF
few,TRBV20-1,.,TRBJ2-3,TGCAGTGGACGCGTTCCCACAGATACGCAGTATTTT,CSGRVPTDTQYF
many,TRBV6-1,TRBD1,TRBJ2-4,TGTGCCAGCAGCGGAGGTCCGGGACAGAACATTCAGTACTTC,CASSGGPGQNIQYF
many,TRBV28,.,TRBJ2-7,TGTGCCAGCACCTCCCCACCCCTCTATACCTACGAGCAGTACTTC,CASTSPPLYTYEQYF
many,TRBV19,TRBD1,TRBJ1-3,TGTGCCAGTACAGCGACAGGGAGCTCTGGAAACACCATATATTTT,CASTATGSSGNTIYF
many,TRBV5-6,TRBD2,TRBJ2-3,TGTGCCAGCAGCGGTGCGGGACTAGCGGGAGAAGATACGCAGTATTTT,CASSGAGLAGEDTQYF
.,TRBV12-3/TRBV12-4,.,TRBJ2-3,TGTGCCAGCAGTATAGCCTCGGACACAGATACGCAGTATTTT,CASSIASDTDTQYF
few,TRBV6-1,TRBD1,TRBJ2-3,TGTGCCAGCAGTTCCACCCCGGGGACAGGGGATCCCACAGATACGCAGTATTTT,CASSSTPGTGDPTDTQYF
.,TRBV28,TRBD2,TRBJ2-3,TGTGCCAGCAGTTTAATCTCAATAGCGGGAGGCACAGATACGCAGTATTTT,CASSLISIAGGTDTQYF
medium-sized,TRBV20-1,.,TRBJ1-5,TGCAGTGCCGTGGACGGGAATCAGCCCCAGCATTTT,CSAVDGNQPQHF